The rows below give T cell receptor beta chains drawn from one sample of a study of tumor and adjacent non-tumor tissue in lung cancer. TCRdb independently ran MiXCR on the multiplex PCR reads; one entry per CDR3 protein. The table shows tens of thousands of distinct CDR3 sequences, with 60% occurring only once. Sample: lung tumor tissue. The source of these receptors is a man aged 50 or older with non-small cell lung cancer. The CDR3 runs from the conserved cysteine through the conserved F or W. The D gene is left open where the match is weak. Size tells how often a clone was seen (once, few, many) or the class of an expanded clone, and some rows leave it out.

J gene	D gene	V gene	clone size	CDR3 protein	CDR3 DNA
TRBJ1-4	.	TRBV6-6	.	CASRSGYSSIVEKLFF	TGTGCCAGTAGATCGGGATATTCCAGTATCGTTGAAAAACTGTTTTTT
TRBJ2-7	.	TRBV6-5	many	CASRNPRVGSEQYF	TGTGCCAGCAGAAACCCTCGGGTCGGCAGCGAGCAGTACTTC
TRBJ2-1	.	TRBV12-3/TRBV12-4	.	CASGSSENEQFF	TGTGCCAGTGGCTCTAGCGAGAATGAGCAGTTCTTC
TRBJ2-4	TRBD2	TRBV28	.	CASSSGTSGLAKNIQYF	TGTGCCAGCAGTTCGGGGACTAGCGGGTTAGCCAAAAACATTCAGTACTTC
TRBJ2-7	.	TRBV4-1	.	CASSQALGRAYEQYF	TGCGCCAGCAGCCAAGCCCTAGGTAGAGCCTACGAGCAGTACTTC
TRBJ1-4	.	TRBV29-1	medium-sized	CSVEAVGHEKLFF	TGCAGCGTTGAAGCTGTGGGACACGAAAAACTGTTTTTT
TRBJ1-5	.	TRBV12-3/TRBV12-4	few	CANSLDISQPQHF	TGTGCCAACAGTCTGGACATAAGTCAGCCCCAGCATTTT
TRBJ2-5	.	TRBV20-1	.	CSASCGIQKTQYF	TGCAGTGCTAGTTGCGGGATCCAAAAGACCCAGTACTTC
TRBJ1-5	.	TRBV15	.	CATSRPGPQHF	TGTGCCACCAGCAGGCCCGGGCCCCAGCATTTT
TRBJ1-1	.	TRBV11-1	.	CASSLAGCEASF	TGTGCCAGCAGCTTGGCGGGGTGTGAAGCTTCCTTT
TRBJ2-5	TRBD2	TRBV4-1	many	CASSQAWGGETQYF	TGCGCCAGCAGCCAAGCTTGGGGGGGAGAGACCCAGTACTTC
TRBJ2-7	.	TRBV20-1	.	CSASGSFYEQYF	TGCAGTGCTTCTGGGTCCTTCTACGAGCAGTACTTC
TRBJ2-5	TRBD1	TRBV10-3	.	CAISVPGGLESQYF	TGTGCCATCAGTGTACCAGGGGGATTGGAGTCCCAGTACTTC
TRBJ1-5	.	TRBV12-3/TRBV12-4	.	CSSSFTGHNQPQHF	TGTTCCAGCAGTTTCACGGGACATAATCAGCCCCAGCATTTT
TRBJ2-5	TRBD2	TRBV11-3	.	CASSLSASGGIQETQHF	TGTGCCAGCAGCTTATCGGCTAGCGGGGGCATACAAGAGACCCAGCACTTC
TRBJ2-7	.	TRBV30	many	CAWSVLGVGVYEQYF	TGTGCCTGGAGTGTACTCGGGGTGGGGGTCTACGAGCAGTACTTC
TRBJ2-3	TRBD2	TRBV6-5	.	CANSYYGGGDTQYF	TGTGCCAACAGTTACTACGGGGGGGGTGATACGCAGTATTTT
TRBJ1-1	TRBD1	TRBV6-5	few	CASSYSRTGGLNTEAFF	TGTGCCAGCAGTTACTCTCGGACAGGGGGATTGAACACTGAAGCTTTCTTT
TRBJ1-1	.	TRBV29-1	.	CSGEQRTEAFF	TGCAGCGGTGAACAGCGAACTGAAGCTTTCTTT
TRBJ1-5	.	TRBV6-6	once	CISTAPEGHGQPQHF	TGTATCAGCACCGCCCCGGAGGGACATGGACAGCCCCAGCATTTT
TRBJ2-1	.	TRBV10-3	.	CAISESAETQFF	TGTGCCATCAGTGAGTCTGCTGAGACCCAGTTCTTC
TRBJ2-1	TRBD2	TRBV11-2	.	CTSSCKRGGRDEQFF	TGTACCAGTAGCTGTAAGCGGGGGGGCCGGGATGAGCAGTTCTTC
TRBJ2-2	.	TRBV6-5	many	CASSFSTGELFF	TGTGCCAGCAGCTTTAGCACCGGGGAGCTGTTTTTT
TRBJ2-3	.	TRBV6-1	.	CASSDPPGRGEADTQYF	TGTGCCAGCAGTGACCCCCCGGGGAGGGGGGAGGCAGATACGCAGTATTTT
TRBJ2-7	.	TRBV19	.	CASSRGLSLFSYEQYF	TGTGCCAGTAGTAGGGGACTCTCATTGTTTTCCTACGAGCAGTACTTC
TRBJ1-2	.	TRBV7-9	.	CASSARVEQCNYGYTF	TGTGCCAGCAGCGCCAGGGTGGAACAGTGCAACTATGGCTACACCTTC
TRBJ2-7	TRBD2	TRBV20-1	.	CSANPSGRGAYEQYF	TGCAGTGCTAACCCGAGCGGGAGAGGGGCGTACGAGCAGTACTTC
TRBJ2-7	.	TRBV10-3	many	CAIRRDSSSYEQYF	TGTGCCATCAGGCGGGACTCGAGCTCCTACGAGCAGTACTTC
TRBJ2-5	.	TRBV4-1	.	CASSQVAGTPGEETKYF	TGCGCCAGCAGCCAAGTGGCGGGAACACCGGGGGAGGAGACAAAGTACTTC
TRBJ2-2	.	TRBV11-3	few	CASSSRDGAGELFF	TGTGCCAGCAGCTCCCGTGATGGGGCCGGGGAGCTGTTTTTT
TRBJ2-2	.	TRBV20-1	.	CSASLSVVTNTGELFF	TGCAGTGCTAGCCTTAGCGTGGTAACGAACACCGGGGAGCTGTTTTTT
TRBJ2-7	.	TRBV6-6	.	CASSYPRTVGEYEQYF	TGTGCCAGCAGTTACCCGAGGACTGTGGGAGAGTACGAGCAGTACTTC
TRBJ2-7	.	TRBV5-5	.	CASSGANGTYEQYF	TGTGCCAGCTCCGGGGCTAACGGAACCTACGAGCAGTACTTC
TRBJ2-7	.	TRBV30	many	CAWSVGQGPRYEQYF	TGTGCCTGGAGTGTTGGGCAGGGGCCTCGCTACGAGCAGTACTTC
TRBJ1-2	.	TRBV28	few	CASSSGQVGYTF	TGTGCCAGCAGCTCGGGACAAGTTGGCTACACCTTC
TRBJ1-1	TRBD1	TRBV12-3/TRBV12-4	many	CASSLGSLTGATEAFF	TGTGCCAGCAGTTTGGGGAGCCTGACAGGGGCCACTGAAGCTTTCTTT